Described below is a single TCR beta chain sequence and its context. Its antigen is currently unknown. Although they were nominally healthy when sampled, donors likely had unrecorded immune exposures. The PCR made use of 60 Vbeta and 13 Jbeta primers. The table came from immunoSEQ multiplex PCR; TCRdb's copy has only in-frame clones and leaves some out. This sample carries over 150,000 clones, roughly two thirds of them seen once, and the ten largest clones take roughly 4%. The record originates from a study of cytomegalovirus exposure and HLA in healthy donors. Study as a whole: Counted in an early data release were approximately 85 million unique TCRs from HLA-typed donors. Notes on the study in general: The authors later found most CMV-associated TCR beta chains appeared HLA-restricted. Fewer N-insertions than the approximately 700-donor mean were reportedly shown by an Asian-associated ancestry cluster in a later analysis.

Trimming shortened V by 5 bases and J by 5 bases, and 21 bases separated the two germline ends. The CDR3 is 16 amino acids. The germline CDR1 and CDR2 sequences are MNHEY and SMNVEV (reference sequence). The sample was PBMCs. The chain has TRBV27 and TRBJ2-5; D is possibly TRBD1 (6 bases). This clonotype originated in a young woman in good health and CMV-seropositive. CDR3 loop: CASSPAFQDRIETQYF. The CDR3, as DNA: TGTGCCAGCAGTCCCGCCTTCCAGGACAGAATTGAGACCCAGTACTTC.